The clone carrying this TCR beta chain was seen ten or more times. Its antigen is unknown. This sample was included in a study of neurological immune-mediated disorders. Study in general: Among the roughly 35 patients with multiple sclerosis, roughly 30 were relapsing-remitting, while 3 were secondary progressive. Broader study findings: Among expanded clones, no CDR3 amino acid sequences were shared across subjects, a pattern suggesting private repertoires in all groups.

Synthesis of cDNA was accomplished via 5'RACE employing 10-nucleotide random UMIs. One entry per CDR3 protein, called by TCRdb with MiXCR from the 5' RACE reads. Here the sample spans around 25,000 distinct CDR3 sequences, roughly 2.7% being singletons. Stored at -80 C, 2 million PBMCs were the source of the unsorted libraries. Germline V lookup: CDR1 KGHSH, CDR2 LQKENI. The CDR3 runs to 14 residues. Losses at the gene ends were 3 bases for V and 3 bases for J; bases not matched to a gene: 5. Input material: PBMCs. The chain uses TRBV18 and TRBJ2-7; the match to TRBD1 covers 7 bases. The receptor was isolated from a woman aged 50 to 60 with multiple sclerosis. The CDR3 nucleotides read TGTGCCAGCTCACCGTGGAGACAGGGCTACGAGCAGTACTTC. Protein product: CASSPWRQGYEQYF.